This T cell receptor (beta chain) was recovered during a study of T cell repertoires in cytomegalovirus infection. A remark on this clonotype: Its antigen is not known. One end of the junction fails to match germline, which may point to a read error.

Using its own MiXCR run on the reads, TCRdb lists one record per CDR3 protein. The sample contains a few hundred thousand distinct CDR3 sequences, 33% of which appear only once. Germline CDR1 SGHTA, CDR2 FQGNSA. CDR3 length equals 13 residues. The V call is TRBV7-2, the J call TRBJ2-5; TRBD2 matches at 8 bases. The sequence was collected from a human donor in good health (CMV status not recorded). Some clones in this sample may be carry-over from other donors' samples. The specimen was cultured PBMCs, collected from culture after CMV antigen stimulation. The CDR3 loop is CASNLAGKETQYF. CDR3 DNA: TGTGCCAGCAACTTAGCGGGAAAGGAGACCCAGTACTTC.